The clone carrying this T cell receptor (beta chain) was detected many times. Its antigen is currently unknown. From the reads, TCRdb called clonotypes with MiXCR, one entry per CDR3 protein. The sample lists around 530,000 distinct CDR3 sequences; about 17% were seen once. CDR1 is SEHNR and CDR2 is FQNEAQ in the germline V gene (reference sequence). The CDR3 is 13 residues long. The germline V and J ends were trimmed by 5 bases and 6 bases, with 13 bases remaining between them. These data come from a study of T cell repertoires in cytomegalovirus infection. Study-level points and caveats: The ex vivo response was dominated by HLA-C-restricted CMV-specific TCR beta clonotypes. Cumulative public TCR beta family frequency identified carriers of CMV plus the relevant HLA.

The sequencing input was CD8+ T cells from PBMCs. The rearrangement uses TRBV7-9 and TRBJ1-1; possible D gene TRBD1, 5 bases. The origin of this receptor is a human donor in good health (CMV status not recorded). Some clones in this sample may be carry-over from other donors' samples. In DNA, the CDR3 is TGTGCCAGCAGCCCACAGACAGCAGCTGAAGCTTTCTTT. Encoded protein: CASSPQTAAEAFF.